A selection of T cell receptor beta chains follows, all from one sample in a study of cytomegalovirus exposure and HLA in healthy donors. Assay: immunoSEQ multiplex PCR; the TCRdb copy retains only in-frame clones and omits some. The profile covers fewer than 250,000 clones, with roughly 83% appearing a single time and 0.35% to 0.5% taken by the ten largest. The sample consisted of PBMCs. All receptors come from a male donor in good health and CMV-seropositive. Both conserved end residues are part of each CDR3. The order of the fields is V gene, D gene, clone size, J gene, CDR3 DNA, CDR3 protein. A D gene is named only where the DNA matches it firmly. Clone size, where shown, is once, few, many, or a class for clones that have expanded.

TRBV6-6	-	-	TRBJ2-5	TGTGCCAGCAGCCCCCAGGTCGACCAAGAGACCCAGTACTTC	CASSPQVDQETQYF
TRBV9	TRBD1	-	TRBJ2-7	TGTGCCAGCAGCGCCATATCCGGGACAGGGGGATTCGAGCAGTACTTC	CASSAISGTGGFEQYF
TRBV14	-	-	TRBJ2-1	TGTGCCAGCAGCCAAGTGGGCTCGTCCTCCTACAATGAGCAGTTCTTC	CASSQVGSSSYNEQFF
TRBV25-1	-	-	TRBJ2-6	TGTGCCAGCAGTGAATTAGACTCTGGGGCCAACGTCCTGACTTTC	CASSELDSGANVLTF
TRBV4-2	-	few	TRBJ1-1	TGTGCCAGCAGTCTAATCCAGAACACTGAAGCTTTCTTT	CASSLIQNTEAFF
TRBV27	TRBD2	once	TRBJ2-1	TGTGCCAGCAGTTCACTACCGCGGGGGAGGAGGAATGAGCAGTTCTTC	CASSSLPRGRRNEQFF
TRBV28	TRBD1	-	TRBJ2-1	TGTGCCGGCGCAGGGGGCCGGGAAAATGAGCAGTTCTTC	CAGAGGRENEQFF
TRBV7-2	TRBD1	-	TRBJ2-7	TGTGCCAGCAGCTTAGCTCAGGACAGGGGGCGGGAGCAGTACTTC	CASSLAQDRGREQYF
TRBV6-5	TRBD1	-	TRBJ1-1	TGTGCCAGCAGTGGACAGGGGGTGGCCACTGAAGCTTTCTTT	CASSGQGVATEAFF
TRBV7-2	-	few	TRBJ2-3	TGTGCCAGCAGCTTAGTAGGTGGAGCAGCCGTAACTAGCACAGATACGCAGTATTTT	CASSLVGGAAVTSTDTQYF
TRBV18	-	-	TRBJ2-7	TGTGCCAGCTCACCACCGACAGGATCATACGAGCAGTACTTC	CASSPPTGSYEQYF
TRBV6-5	-	few	TRBJ1-2	TGTGCCAGCAGAGTGCCGGGGGGAGCTAACTATGGCTACACCTTC	CASRVPGGANYGYTF
TRBV6-1	-	-	TRBJ1-1	TGTGCCAGCAACCTTCCCGGGATGAACACTGAAGCTTTCTTT	CASNLPGMNTEAFF
TRBV19	-	-	TRBJ2-7	TGTGCCAGTAGTACGATACAGGGTTCTTACGAGCAGTACTTC	CASSTIQGSYEQYF
TRBV6-6	TRBD1	-	TRBJ2-7	TGTGCCAGCAAATCCGGGACAGGTATATTCGAGCAGTACTTC	CASKSGTGIFEQYF
TRBV5-6	TRBD2	-	TRBJ2-5	TGTGCCAGCAGCTTGGTCACGGGGGGGGCGCTTCTGGAGACCCAGTACTTC	CASSLVTGGALLETQYF
TRBV4-3	-	-	TRBJ2-7	TGCGCCAGCAGCCAAGACCTGACAGGGAGGTACGAGCAGTACTTC	CASSQDLTGRYEQYF
TRBV2	-	-	TRBJ1-1	TGTGCCAGCAGTGGGGAGTACACTGAAGCTTTCTTT	CASSGEYTEAFF
TRBV4-1	TRBD1	-	TRBJ1-2	TGCGCCAGCAGCCAATACCCTACAGGGGGGAATAATGGCTACACCTTC	CASSQYPTGGNNGYTF
TRBV4-3	-	few	TRBJ2-1	TGCGCCAGCAGCCAAGAGGGCGCCTCCTACAATGAGCAGTTCTTC	CASSQEGASYNEQFF
TRBV20-1	-	-	TRBJ2-1	TGCAGTGTCGCTAGCTCGGACCAGTTCTTC	CSVASSDQFF
TRBV5-5	TRBD1	-	TRBJ2-7	TGTGCCAGCAGCCTTAGCCCCCACGGGACAGGGGCCTACGAGCAGTACTTC	CASSLSPHGTGAYEQYF
TRBV27	-	-	TRBJ1-2	TGTGCCAGCAGTTTATCCAGGATTACTAACTATGGCTACACCTTC	CASSLSRITNYGYTF
TRBV18	-	few	TRBJ1-5	TGTGCCAGCTCACCTCGATCTGGGGCCGCCCTGCATTTT	CASSPRSGAALHF
TRBV7-8	TRBD2	-	TRBJ2-7	TGTGCCAGCAGCTTAGACAGCGGGAAATACGAGCAGTACTTC	CASSLDSGKYEQYF
TRBV9	TRBD1	-	TRBJ1-2	TGTGCCAGCAGCGTAGGGGGACAGCAGTCTAACTATGGCTACACCTTC	CASSVGGQQSNYGYTF
TRBV18	TRBD1	-	TRBJ1-1	TGTGCCAGCTCCCCCAGGACAGGGAACACTGAAGCTTTCTTT	CASSPRTGNTEAFF
TRBV7-6	-	-	TRBJ2-3	TGTGCCAGCAGCTTGATGGGGCAGAGCACAGATACGCAGTATTTT	CASSLMGQSTDTQYF
TRBV5-1	-	-	TRBJ2-7	TGCGCCAGCAGCTCAGGGGCCCACGAGCAGTACTTC	CASSSGAHEQYF
TRBV19	TRBD1	-	TRBJ2-7	TGTGCCAGTAGTAGTGGACAGGTCTACGAGCAGTACTTC	CASSSGQVYEQYF
TRBV6-5	-	-	TRBJ1-6	TGTGCCAGCAGTCTAGGACAGTATAATTCACCCCTCCACTTT	CASSLGQYNSPLHF
TRBV7-2	TRBD1	-	TRBJ2-6	TGTGCCAGCACCTACCACAGGGGATCCGGGGCCAACGTCCTGACTTTC	CASTYHRGSGANVLTF
TRBV10-3	TRBD1	-	TRBJ1-5	TGTGCCATCAGTGAGTTTGGGACAGGGTACAACCAGCCCCAGCATTTT	CAISEFGTGYNQPQHF
TRBV2	TRBD2	-	TRBJ2-1	TGTGCCAGCCGAGCGGGAGGCTCCTACAATGAGCAGTTCTTC	CASRAGGSYNEQFF
TRBV9	-	-	TRBJ2-3	TGTGCCAGCAGCGTAGCCGGGGGGCTCACAGATACGCAGTATTTT	CASSVAGGLTDTQYF
TRBV4-3	-	-	TRBJ1-1	TGCGCCAGCAGCCAAGACCTAGTCACTGAAGCTTTCTTT	CASSQDLVTEAFF
TRBV5-1	-	-	TRBJ2-7	TGCGCCAGCAGCCCCGGGACAATCGCTACTTTAAGCTTCTACGAGCAGTACTTC	CASSPGTIATLSFYEQYF